These T cell receptor beta chains were read from a single sample in a study of T cells in Graves' hyperthyroidism and ophthalmopathy. TCRdb ran MiXCR on the multiplex PCR reads and lists one entry per CDR3 protein. The sample comprises 600,000 to 900,000 distinct CDR3 sequences, less than 20% of which are singletons, and over 7.5% rests with the top ten. Source material: blood. The origin of the receptors is a man aged 18-30 years with Graves' hyperthyroidism. CDR3s leave out the opening cysteine and the closing phenylalanine or tryptophan. D genes are given only for firm matches.

D	V	J	CDR3
TRBD2	TRBV3-1	TRBJ2-7	ASSQELGLAREQY
NA	TRBV7-2	TRBJ1-2	ASSLVVPANYGYT
NA	TRBV12-3/TRBV12-4	TRBJ1-2	ASSLADTYGHT
NA	TRBV6-2/TRBV6-3	TRBJ2-1	ASSYRGTSYNEQF
NA	TRBV7-8	TRBJ1-5	ASSSWTAAGPQH
TRBD1	TRBV6-2/TRBV6-3	TRBJ1-4	ASRPPGGQFLF
NA	TRBV12-3/TRBV12-4	TRBJ2-7	ASSLGRRAYEQY
TRBD1	TRBV12-3/TRBV12-4	TRBJ2-7	ASSPGQAYEQY
TRBD2	TRBV6-2/TRBV6-3	TRBJ2-7	ASMLAGVPEQY
NA	TRBV20-1	TRBJ2-7	SANRQALLEQY
TRBD1	TRBV6-1	TRBJ1-2	ASIYETRLGGGYGYT
TRBD1	TRBV20-1	TRBJ1-1	SARDRGRGGTEAF
TRBD2	TRBV6-1	TRBJ2-3	ASSSDSGGGQY